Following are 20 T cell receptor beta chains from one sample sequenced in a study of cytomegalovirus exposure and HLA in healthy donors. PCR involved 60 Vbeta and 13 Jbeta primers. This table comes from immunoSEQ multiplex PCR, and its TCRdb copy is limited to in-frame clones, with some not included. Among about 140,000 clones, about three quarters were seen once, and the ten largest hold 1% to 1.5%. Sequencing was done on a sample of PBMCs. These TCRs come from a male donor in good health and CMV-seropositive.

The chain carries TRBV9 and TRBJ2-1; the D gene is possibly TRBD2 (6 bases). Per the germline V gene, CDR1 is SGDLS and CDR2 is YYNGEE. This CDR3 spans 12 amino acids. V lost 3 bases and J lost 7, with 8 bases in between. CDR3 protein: CASSGGENEQFF. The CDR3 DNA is TGTGCCAGCAGCGGGGGGGAAAATGAGCAGTTCTTC.

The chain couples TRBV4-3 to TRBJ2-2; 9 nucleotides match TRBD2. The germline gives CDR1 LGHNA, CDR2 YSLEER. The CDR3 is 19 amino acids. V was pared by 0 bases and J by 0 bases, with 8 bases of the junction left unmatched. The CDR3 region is CASSQEVAGESANTGELFF. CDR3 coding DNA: TGCGCCAGCAGCCAAGAGGTAGCGGGAGAATCGGCGAACACCGGGGAGCTGTTTTTT.

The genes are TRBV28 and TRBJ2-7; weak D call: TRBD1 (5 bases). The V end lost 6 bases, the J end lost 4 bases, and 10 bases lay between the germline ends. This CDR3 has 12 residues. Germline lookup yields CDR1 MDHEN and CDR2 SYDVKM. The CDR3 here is CASSVDSYEQYF. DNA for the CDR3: TGTGCCAGCAGCGTAGACAGTTACGAGCAGTACTTC. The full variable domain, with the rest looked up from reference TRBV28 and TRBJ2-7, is DVKVTQSSRYLVKRTGEKVFLECVQDMDHENMFWYRQDPGLGLRLIYFSYDVKMKEKGDIPEGYSVSREKKERFSLILESASTNQTSMYLCASSVDSYEQYFGPGTRLTVT.

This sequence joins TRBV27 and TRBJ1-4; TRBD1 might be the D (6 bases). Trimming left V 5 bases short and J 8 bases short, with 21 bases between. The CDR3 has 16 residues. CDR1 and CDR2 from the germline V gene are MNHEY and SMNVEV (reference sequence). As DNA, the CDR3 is TGTGCCAGCAGTCCTACGGCAGGGGCGGGTGGAGAAAAACTGTTTTTT. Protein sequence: CASSPTAGAGGEKLFF.

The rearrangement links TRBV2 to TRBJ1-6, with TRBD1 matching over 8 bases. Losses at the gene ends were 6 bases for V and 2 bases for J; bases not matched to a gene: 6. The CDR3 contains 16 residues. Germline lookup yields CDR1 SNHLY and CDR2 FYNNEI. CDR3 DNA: TGTGCCAGCAGGAGACAGGGGTCCGCCTATAATTCACCCCTCCACTTT. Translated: CASRRQGSAYNSPLHF.

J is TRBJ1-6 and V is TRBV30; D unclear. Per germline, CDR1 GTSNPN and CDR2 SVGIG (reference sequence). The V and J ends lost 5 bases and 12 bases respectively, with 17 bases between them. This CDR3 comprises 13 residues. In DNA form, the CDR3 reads TGTGCCTGGTTCGGTGGCGGGAGAAGACCCCTCCACTTT. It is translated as CAWFGGGRRPLHF.

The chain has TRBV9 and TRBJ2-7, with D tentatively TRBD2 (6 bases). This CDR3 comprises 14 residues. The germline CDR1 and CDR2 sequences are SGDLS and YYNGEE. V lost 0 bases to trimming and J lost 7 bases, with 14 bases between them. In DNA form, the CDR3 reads TGTGCCAGCAGCGTAGAAGCGGGTGCTGGGGAGCAGTACTTC. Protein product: CASSVEAGAGEQYF.

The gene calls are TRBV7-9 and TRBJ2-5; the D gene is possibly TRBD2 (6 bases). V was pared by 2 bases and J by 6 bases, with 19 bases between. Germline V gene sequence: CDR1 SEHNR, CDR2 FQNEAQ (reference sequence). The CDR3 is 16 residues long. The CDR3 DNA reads TGTGCCAGCAGCTTACAGGAGGGAGGATCCGAAAAGACCCAGTACTTC. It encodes CASSLQEGGSEKTQYF.

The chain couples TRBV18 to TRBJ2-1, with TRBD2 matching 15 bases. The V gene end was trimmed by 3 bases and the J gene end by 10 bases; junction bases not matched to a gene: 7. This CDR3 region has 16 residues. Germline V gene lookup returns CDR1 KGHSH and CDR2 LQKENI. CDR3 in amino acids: CASSPSPGLAGGEQFF. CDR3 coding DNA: TGTGCCAGCTCACCCTCTCCGGGACTAGCGGGAGGCGAGCAGTTCTTC.

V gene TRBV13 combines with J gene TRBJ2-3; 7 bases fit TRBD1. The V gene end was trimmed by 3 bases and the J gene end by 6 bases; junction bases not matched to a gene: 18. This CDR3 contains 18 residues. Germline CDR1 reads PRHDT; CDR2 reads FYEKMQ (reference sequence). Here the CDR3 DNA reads TGTGCCAGCAGCTTCCCCACAGATACGACAGGGTCGGGGGATACGCAGTATTTT. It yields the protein CASSFPTDTTGSGDTQYF.

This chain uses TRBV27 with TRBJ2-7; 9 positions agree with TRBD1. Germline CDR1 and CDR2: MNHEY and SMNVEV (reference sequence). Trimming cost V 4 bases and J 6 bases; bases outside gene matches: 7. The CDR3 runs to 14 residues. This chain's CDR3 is CASSSTGGEAEQYF. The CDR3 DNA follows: TGTGCCAGCAGTTCCACAGGGGGCGAGGCCGAGCAGTACTTC.

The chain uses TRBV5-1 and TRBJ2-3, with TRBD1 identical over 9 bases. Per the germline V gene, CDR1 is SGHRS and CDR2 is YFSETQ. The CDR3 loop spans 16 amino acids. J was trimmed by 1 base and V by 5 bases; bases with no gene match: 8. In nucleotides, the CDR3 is TGCGCCAGCAGTCGGAGTACAGGGGGCGGCACAGATACGCAGTATTTT. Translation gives CASSRSTGGGTDTQYF.

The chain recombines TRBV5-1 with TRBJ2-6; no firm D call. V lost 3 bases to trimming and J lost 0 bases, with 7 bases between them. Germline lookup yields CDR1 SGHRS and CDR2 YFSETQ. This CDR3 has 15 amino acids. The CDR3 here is CASSSSFSGANVLTF. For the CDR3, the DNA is TGCGCCAGCAGCTCCTCGTTCTCTGGGGCCAACGTCCTGACTTTC.

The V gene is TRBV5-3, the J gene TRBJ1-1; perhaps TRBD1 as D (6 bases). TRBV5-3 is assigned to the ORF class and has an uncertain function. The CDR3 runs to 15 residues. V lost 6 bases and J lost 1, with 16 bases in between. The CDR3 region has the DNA TGTGCCAGAACCCCGGGGGGCGGGAGGAACACTGAAGCTTTCTTT. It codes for CARTPGGGRNTEAFF.

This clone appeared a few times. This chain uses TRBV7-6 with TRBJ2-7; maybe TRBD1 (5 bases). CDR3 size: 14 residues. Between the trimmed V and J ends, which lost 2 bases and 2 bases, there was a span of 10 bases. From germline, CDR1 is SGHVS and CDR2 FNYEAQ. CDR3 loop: CASSLRGQTYEQYF. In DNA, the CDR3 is TGTGCCAGCAGCTTAAGGGGCCAGACCTACGAGCAGTACTTC.

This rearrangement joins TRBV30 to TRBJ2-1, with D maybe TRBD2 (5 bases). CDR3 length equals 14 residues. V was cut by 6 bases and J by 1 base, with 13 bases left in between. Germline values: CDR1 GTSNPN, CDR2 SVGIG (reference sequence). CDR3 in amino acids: CACITRASYNEQFF. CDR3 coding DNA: TGTGCCTGCATAACTAGAGCTTCCTACAATGAGCAGTTCTTC.

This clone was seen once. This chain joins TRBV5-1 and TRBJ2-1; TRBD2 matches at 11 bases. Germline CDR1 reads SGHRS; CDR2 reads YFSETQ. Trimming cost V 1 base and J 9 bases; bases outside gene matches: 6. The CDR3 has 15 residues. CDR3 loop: CASSLFTSGGSEQFF. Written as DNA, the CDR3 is TGCGCCAGCAGCTTGTTCACTAGCGGGGGCAGTGAGCAGTTCTTC.

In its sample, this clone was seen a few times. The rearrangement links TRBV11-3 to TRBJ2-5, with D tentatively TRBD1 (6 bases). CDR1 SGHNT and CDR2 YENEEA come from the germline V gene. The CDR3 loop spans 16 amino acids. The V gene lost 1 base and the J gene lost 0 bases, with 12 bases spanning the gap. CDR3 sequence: CASSLGGPPYQETQYF. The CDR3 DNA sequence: TGTGCCAGCAGCTTAGGGGGGCCCCCGTACCAAGAGACCCAGTACTTC. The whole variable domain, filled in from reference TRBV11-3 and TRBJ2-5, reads EAGVVQSPRYKIIEKKQPVAFWCNPISGHNTLYWYLQNLGQGPELLIRYENEEAVDDSQLPKDRFSAERLKGVDSTLKIQPAELGDSAVYLCASSLGGPPYQETQYFGPGTRLLVL.

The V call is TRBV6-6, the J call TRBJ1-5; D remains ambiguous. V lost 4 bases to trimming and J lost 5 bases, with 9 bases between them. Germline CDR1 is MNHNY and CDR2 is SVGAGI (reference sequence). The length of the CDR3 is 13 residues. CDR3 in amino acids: CASSLEEDQPQHF. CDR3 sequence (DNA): TGTGCCAGCAGTTTAGAGGAGGATCAGCCCCAGCATTTT.

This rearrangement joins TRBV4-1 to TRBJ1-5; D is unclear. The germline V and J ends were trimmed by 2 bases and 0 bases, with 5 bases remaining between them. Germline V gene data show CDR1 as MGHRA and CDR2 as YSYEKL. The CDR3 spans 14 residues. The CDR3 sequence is CASSQRGSNQPQHF. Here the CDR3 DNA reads TGCGCCAGCAGCCAAAGAGGTAGCAATCAGCCCCAGCATTTT.